The rows below give T cell receptor beta chains drawn from one sample of a study of cytotoxic CD8 clonotypes in ibrutinib-treated CLL. TCRdb's copy holds only in-frame clones and misses some; the assay was immunoSEQ multiplex PCR. The data hold about 140,000 clones, with 60% to 85% observed a single time. The sample in question was PBMCs, obtained after 12 months of ibrutinib treatment. The receptors come from a human donor with chronic lymphocytic leukemia. Both conserved end residues are trimmed from each CDR3. Size is omitted from some rows. Given values are once, few, many or a class for expanded clones.

cdr3_length	j_call	clone_size	v_call	cdr3_aa
19	TRBJ1-1	NA	TRBV19	ASSFIPGISWTGKMNTEAF
15	TRBJ2-7	NA	TRBV5-6	ASSLAFGGRAAYEQY
12	TRBJ1-1	NA	TRBV6-4	ASSVDRENTEAF
16	TRBJ2-4	NA	TRBV27	ASSLRFSGDLAKNIQY
10	TRBJ2-2	NA	TRBV29-1	SVFGNTGELF
10	TRBJ2-7	NA	TRBV6-5	ASSPGIYEQY
11	TRBJ2-3	few	TRBV28	ASRAASTDTQY
15	TRBJ1-5	NA	TRBV19	ASSIAFLTGGNQPQH
12	TRBJ2-1	NA	TRBV7-6	ASSYPGPDNEQF
14	TRBJ1-3	NA	TRBV28	ASSLGDRGAGNTIY
15	TRBJ1-6	NA	TRBV5-1	ASSLVTRDRHNSPLH
12	TRBJ2-3	NA	TRBV28	ASSFSRGTDTQY
11	TRBJ2-2	NA	TRBV2	ASSEDRTGELF
11	TRBJ1-3	many	TRBV19	ASSGFSGNTIY
13	TRBJ1-2	NA	TRBV11-2	ASSLGYRDDYGYT
14	TRBJ2-1	NA	TRBV19	ASSMWEVARNNEQF
11	TRBJ2-7	NA	TRBV5-6	ASSFGAGDEQY
13	TRBJ2-3	NA	TRBV19	ASSKEARGTDTQY
11	TRBJ2-5	NA	TRBV4-3	ASSQDWQETQY